Reported below is one TCR beta chain. Sequencing was performed with immunoSEQ multiplex PCR; in TCRdb, only in-frame clones are kept and a portion is missing. The table records about 430,000 clones, roughly 90% of them present only once. The entry originates in a study of Ad26.COV2.S vaccination and SARS-CoV-2 variants. As for treatment: some 20 received Ad26.COV2.S at low or high dose, single or two shots; 5 received placebo; per-sample allocation not given. Each sample was drawn 63 days after the first injection (of vaccine or placebo). CDR1 is DFQATT and CDR2 is SNEGSKA in the germline V gene (reference sequence). V lost 3 bases, J lost 7 bases, and 13 bases stayed unmatched. The CDR3 loop spans 15 amino acids.

The origin of this receptor is a person between 18 and 65 years old who received the Ad26.COV2.S COVID-19 vaccine or a placebo. This rearrangement joins TRBV20-1 to TRBJ2-7; TRBD1 aligns across 9 bases. The specimen comprised peripheral blood, sampled in a trial of Ad26.COV2.S vaccine versus placebo. The CDR3 spells CSASISGTGRREQYF. The CDR3 DNA is TGCAGTGCTAGTATATCCGGGACAGGGAGAAGGGAGCAGTACTTC.